These T cell receptor beta chains were read from a single sample in a study of human T cells and chemical hapten exposure. TCRdb re-analysed the RACE reads in MiXCR, keeping a single row per CDR3 protein. The sample consists of around 99,000 distinct CDR3 sequences, around 11% of them appearing once. The sample in question was whole blood, obtained in connection with sensitization to the hapten diphenylcyclopropenone (DPC). These receptor sequences come from a woman in her 40s with alopecia areata. Some clones in this sample may be carry-over from other donors' samples. Both conserved end residues are part of each CDR3. Fields, in order: V gene, J gene, CDR3 protein.

v_gene: TRBV7-2
j_gene: TRBJ2-3
CDR3aa: CASSLQGLAGTDTQYF

v_gene: TRBV16
j_gene: TRBJ1-6
CDR3aa: CASSRPQGNSPLHF

v_gene: TRBV6-5
j_gene: TRBJ1-6
CDR3aa: CASRADRVNSPLHF

v_gene: TRBV3-1
j_gene: TRBJ2-3
CDR3aa: CASSQGTRPDTQYF

v_gene: TRBV15
j_gene: TRBJ2-1
CDR3aa: CATSRDLAVAHEQFF

v_gene: TRBV5-1
j_gene: TRBJ2-7
CDR3aa: CASSLGRSFYEQYF

v_gene: TRBV7-2
j_gene: TRBJ1-2
CDR3aa: CASSGRQKNYGYTF

v_gene: TRBV24-1
j_gene: TRBJ2-2
CDR3aa: CATSDARQGFTGELFF

v_gene: TRBV28
j_gene: TRBJ2-3
CDR3aa: CASVRGTATDTQYF

v_gene: TRBV5-1
j_gene: TRBJ2-7
CDR3aa: CASSLGPIYEQYF

v_gene: TRBV6-5
j_gene: TRBJ2-7
CDR3aa: CASRSGQGRYEQYF

v_gene: TRBV5-5
j_gene: TRBJ2-7
CDR3aa: CASSLARGGYEQYF

v_gene: TRBV6-2/TRBV6-3
j_gene: TRBJ2-5
CDR3aa: CASSRVGGSETQYF

v_gene: TRBV5-1
j_gene: TRBJ1-4
CDR3aa: CASSTGATNEKLFF

v_gene: TRBV28
j_gene: TRBJ2-7
CDR3aa: CASSTTGGSHEQYF

v_gene: TRBV10-3
j_gene: TRBJ1-1
CDR3aa: CAISADRGNTEAFF

v_gene: TRBV7-3
j_gene: TRBJ2-6
CDR3aa: CASSLGFSGANVLTF

v_gene: TRBV7-8
j_gene: TRBJ2-7
CDR3aa: CASSLGPEAYEQYF

v_gene: TRBV5-1
j_gene: TRBJ1-1
CDR3aa: CASSPPWTATEAFF

v_gene: TRBV2
j_gene: TRBJ1-5
CDR3aa: CASRDNQPQHF

v_gene: TRBV7-9
j_gene: TRBJ2-5
CDR3aa: CASSFKGQETQYF

v_gene: TRBV24-1
j_gene: TRBJ2-1
CDR3aa: CATSGTSGNYNEQFF

v_gene: TRBV28
j_gene: TRBJ1-2
CDR3aa: CASSLSGTDGYTF

v_gene: TRBV29-1
j_gene: TRBJ1-2
CDR3aa: CSVEGQGWGYTF

v_gene: TRBV2
j_gene: TRBJ2-3
CDR3aa: CANSERAAGSLTDTQYF

v_gene: TRBV15
j_gene: TRBJ1-2
CDR3aa: CATSLSTGFNYGYTF

v_gene: TRBV28
j_gene: TRBJ1-5
CDR3aa: CASSIASNQPQHF

v_gene: TRBV18
j_gene: TRBJ1-1
CDR3aa: CASSPSTGMNTEAFF

v_gene: TRBV7-2
j_gene: TRBJ2-1
CDR3aa: CASSKLSLGNEQFF

v_gene: TRBV12-3/TRBV12-4
j_gene: TRBJ1-4
CDR3aa: CASSSLGVGEKLFF

v_gene: TRBV20-1
j_gene: TRBJ2-1
CDR3aa: CSARVSFLSGRAREGEQFF

v_gene: TRBV6-2/TRBV6-3
j_gene: TRBJ2-5
CDR3aa: CASSTAPGTQYF

v_gene: TRBV7-6
j_gene: TRBJ2-5
CDR3aa: CASSPGDQKGTQYF